This TCR beta chain was identified in a study of cytomegalovirus exposure and HLA in healthy donors. Whole-study findings and limits: In vitro work confirmed that a few CMV-associated chains recognize CMV antigens.

The PCR used 60 Vbeta and 13 Jbeta primers. Only in-frame clones appear in the TCRdb table, and some are missing; sequencing was by immunoSEQ multiplex PCR. The data hold 97,000 or so clones, with around 77% observed a single time. On this clone itself: Antigen: not known.

CDR1 and CDR2 (germline): SGHVS, FNYEAQ. V dropped 6 bases and J dropped 0; count of bases not matched to a gene: 4. This CDR3 comprises 16 residues. The rearrangement links TRBV7-6 to TRBJ2-1; TRBD2 matches 11 bases. The source of this sequence is a male donor in good health and CMV-seropositive. Sequenced sample: PBMCs. CDR3 protein: CASSRTSGSSYNEQFF. In nucleotides, the CDR3 is TGTGCCAGCAGTCGGACTAGCGGGTCCTCCTACAATGAGCAGTTCTTC.